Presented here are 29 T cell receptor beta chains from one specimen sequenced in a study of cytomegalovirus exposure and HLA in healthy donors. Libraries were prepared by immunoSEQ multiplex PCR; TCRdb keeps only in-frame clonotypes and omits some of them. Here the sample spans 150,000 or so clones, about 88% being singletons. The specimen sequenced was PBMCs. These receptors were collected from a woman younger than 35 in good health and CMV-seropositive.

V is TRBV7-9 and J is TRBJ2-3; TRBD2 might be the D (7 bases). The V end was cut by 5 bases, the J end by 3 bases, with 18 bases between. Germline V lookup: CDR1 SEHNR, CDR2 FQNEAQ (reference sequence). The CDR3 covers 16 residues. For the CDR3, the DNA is TGTGCCAGCAGCCCACGGGGGGCCCGGGATACAGATACGCAGTATTTT. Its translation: CASSPRGARDTDTQYF.

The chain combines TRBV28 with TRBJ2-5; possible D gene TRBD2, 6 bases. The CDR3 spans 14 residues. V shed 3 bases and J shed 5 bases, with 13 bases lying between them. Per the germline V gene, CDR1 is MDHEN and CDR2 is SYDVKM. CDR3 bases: TGTGCCAGCAGTTTGTCGGGAGAAGCTGAGACCCAGTACTTC. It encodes CASSLSGEAETQYF.

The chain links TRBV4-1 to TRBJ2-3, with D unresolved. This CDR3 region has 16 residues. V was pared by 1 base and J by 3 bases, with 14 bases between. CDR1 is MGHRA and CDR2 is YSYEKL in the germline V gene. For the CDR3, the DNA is TGCGCCAGCAGCCAAGCTTCGTTGGCCGAAACAGATACGCAGTATTTT. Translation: CASSQASLAETDTQYF.

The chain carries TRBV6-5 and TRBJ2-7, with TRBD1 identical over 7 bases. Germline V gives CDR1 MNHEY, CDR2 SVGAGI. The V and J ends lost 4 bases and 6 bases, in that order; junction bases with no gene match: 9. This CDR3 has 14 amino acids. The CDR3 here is CASSSGTDLSEQYF. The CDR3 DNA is TGTGCCAGCAGTTCCGGGACAGACCTCTCCGAGCAGTACTTC.

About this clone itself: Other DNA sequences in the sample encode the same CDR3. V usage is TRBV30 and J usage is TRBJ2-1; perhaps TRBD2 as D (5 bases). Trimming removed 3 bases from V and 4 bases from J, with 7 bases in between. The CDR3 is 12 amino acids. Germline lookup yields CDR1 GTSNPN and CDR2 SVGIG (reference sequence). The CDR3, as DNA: TGTGCCTGGAGCCCGGGATACAATGAGCAGTTCTTC. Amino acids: CAWSPGYNEQFF.

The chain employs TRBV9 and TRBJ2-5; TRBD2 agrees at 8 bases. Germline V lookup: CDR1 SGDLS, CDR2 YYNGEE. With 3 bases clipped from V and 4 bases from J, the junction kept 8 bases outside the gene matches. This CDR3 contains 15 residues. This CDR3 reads CASSGEAGARETQYF. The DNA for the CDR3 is TGTGCCAGCAGCGGGGAAGCGGGAGCGCGAGAGACCCAGTACTTC.

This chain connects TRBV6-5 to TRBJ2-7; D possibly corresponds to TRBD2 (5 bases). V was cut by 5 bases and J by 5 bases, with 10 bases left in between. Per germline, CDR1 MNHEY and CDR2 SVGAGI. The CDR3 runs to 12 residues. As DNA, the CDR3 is TGTGCCAGCAGTAGAACTAGAGACGAGCAGTACTTC. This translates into CASSRTRDEQYF.

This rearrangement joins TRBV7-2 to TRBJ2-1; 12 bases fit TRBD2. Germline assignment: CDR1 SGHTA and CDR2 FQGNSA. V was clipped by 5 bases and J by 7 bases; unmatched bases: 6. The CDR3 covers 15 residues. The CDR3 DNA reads TGTGCCAGCAGCACCCGGACTAGCGGGAAGAATGAGCAGTTCTTC. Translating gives CASSTRTSGKNEQFF.

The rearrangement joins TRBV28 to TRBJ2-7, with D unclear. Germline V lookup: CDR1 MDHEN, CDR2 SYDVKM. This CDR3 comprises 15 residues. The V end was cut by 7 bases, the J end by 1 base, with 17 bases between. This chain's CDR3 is CASTFYATPSYEQYF. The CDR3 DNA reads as TGTGCCAGCACCTTTTATGCTACTCCATCCTACGAGCAGTACTTC.

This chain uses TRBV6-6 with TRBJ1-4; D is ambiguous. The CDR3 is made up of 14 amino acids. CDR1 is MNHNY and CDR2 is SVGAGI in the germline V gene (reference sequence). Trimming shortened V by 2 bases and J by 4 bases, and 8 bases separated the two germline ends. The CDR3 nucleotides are TGTGCCAGCAGTTACCGAGGCGGTAATGAAAAACTGTTTTTT. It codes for CASSYRGGNEKLFF.

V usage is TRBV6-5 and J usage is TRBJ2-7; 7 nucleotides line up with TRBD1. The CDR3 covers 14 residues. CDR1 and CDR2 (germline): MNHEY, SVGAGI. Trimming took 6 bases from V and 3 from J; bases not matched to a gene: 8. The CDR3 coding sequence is TGTGCCAGCAGCCGGGACAGAGATCTCTACGAGCAGTACTTC. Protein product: CASSRDRDLYEQYF.

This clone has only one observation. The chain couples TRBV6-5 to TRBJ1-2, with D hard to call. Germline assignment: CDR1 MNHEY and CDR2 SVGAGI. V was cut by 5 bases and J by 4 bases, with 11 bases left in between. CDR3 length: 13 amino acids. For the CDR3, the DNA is TGTGCCAGCAGTCAGCGGGGTTTCTATGGCTACACCTTC. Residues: CASSQRGFYGYTF.

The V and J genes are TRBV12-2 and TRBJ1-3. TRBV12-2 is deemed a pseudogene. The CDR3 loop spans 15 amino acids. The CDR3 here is CASRLAGSSGNTIYF. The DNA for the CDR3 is TGTGCAAGTCGCTTAGCCGGGAGCTCTGGAAACACCATATATTTT.

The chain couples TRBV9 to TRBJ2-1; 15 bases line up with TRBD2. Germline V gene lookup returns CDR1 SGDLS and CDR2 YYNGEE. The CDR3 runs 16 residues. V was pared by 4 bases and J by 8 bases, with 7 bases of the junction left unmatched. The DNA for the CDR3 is TGTGCCAGCAGCCGGACTAGCGGGAGGGTTGTCCATGAGCAGTTCTTC. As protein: CASSRTSGRVVHEQFF.

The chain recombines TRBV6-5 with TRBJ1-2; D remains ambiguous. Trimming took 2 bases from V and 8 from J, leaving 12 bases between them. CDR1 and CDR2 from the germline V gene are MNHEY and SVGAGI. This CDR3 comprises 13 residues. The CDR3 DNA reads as TGTGCCAGCAGTTACAGGGAGGGCGTGGGCTACACCTTC. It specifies CASSYREGVGYTF.

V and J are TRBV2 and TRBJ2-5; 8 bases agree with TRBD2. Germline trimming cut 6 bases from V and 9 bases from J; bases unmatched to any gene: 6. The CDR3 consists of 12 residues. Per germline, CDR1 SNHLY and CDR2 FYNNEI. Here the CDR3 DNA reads TGTGCCAGCAGGGTGACTAGCGAGCCCCAGTACTTC. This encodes CASRVTSEPQYF.

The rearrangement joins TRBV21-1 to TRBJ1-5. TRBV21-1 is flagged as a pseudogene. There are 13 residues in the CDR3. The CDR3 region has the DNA TGTGCCAGCAGCAAAGACGGGGATCAGCCCCAGCATTTT. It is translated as CASSKDGDQPQHF.

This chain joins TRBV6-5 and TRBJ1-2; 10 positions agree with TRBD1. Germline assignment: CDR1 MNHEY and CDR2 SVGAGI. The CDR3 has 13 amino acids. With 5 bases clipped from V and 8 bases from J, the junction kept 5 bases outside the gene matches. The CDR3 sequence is CASSRGTGEGYTF. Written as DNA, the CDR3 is TGTGCCAGCAGTCGGGGGACAGGGGAAGGCTACACCTTC.

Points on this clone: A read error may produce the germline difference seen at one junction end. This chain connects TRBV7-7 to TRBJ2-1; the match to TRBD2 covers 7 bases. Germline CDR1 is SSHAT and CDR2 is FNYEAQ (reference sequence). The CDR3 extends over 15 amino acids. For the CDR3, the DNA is TGTGCTAGCAGCTTAGCGTTGGCGGGGGTAAATGAGCAGTTCTTC. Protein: CASSLALAGVNEQFF.

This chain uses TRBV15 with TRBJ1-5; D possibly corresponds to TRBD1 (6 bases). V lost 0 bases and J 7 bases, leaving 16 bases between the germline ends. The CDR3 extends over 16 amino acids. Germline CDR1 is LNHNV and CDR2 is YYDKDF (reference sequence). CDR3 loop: CATSRDRDTSGQPQHF. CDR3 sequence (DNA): TGTGCCACCAGCAGAGATCGGGACACTTCTGGGCAGCCCCAGCATTTT. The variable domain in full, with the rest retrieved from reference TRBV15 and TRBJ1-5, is DAMVIQNPRYQVTQFGKPVTLSCSQTLNHNVMYWYQQKSSQAPKLLFHYYDKDFNNEADTPDNFQSRRPNTSFCFLDIRSPGLGDTAMYLCATSRDRDTSGQPQHFGDGTRLSIL.

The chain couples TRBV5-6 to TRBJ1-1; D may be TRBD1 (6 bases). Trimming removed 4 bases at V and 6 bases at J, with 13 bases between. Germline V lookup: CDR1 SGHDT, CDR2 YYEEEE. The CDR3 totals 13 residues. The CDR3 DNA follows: TGTGCCAGCAGCCCACAGGGTTATCCTGAAGCTTTCTTT. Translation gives CASSPQGYPEAFF.

CDR3 residues: CASSSLTLANYGYTF. The CDR3 nucleotides are TGTGCCAGCAGTTCCCTAACTCTTGCTAACTATGGCTACACCTTC. V gene TRBV27 combines with J gene TRBJ1-2; D not certain. Germline V gives CDR1 MNHEY, CDR2 SMNVEV (reference sequence). The length of the CDR3 is 15 residues. Trimming removed 4 bases at V and 0 bases at J, with 12 bases between.

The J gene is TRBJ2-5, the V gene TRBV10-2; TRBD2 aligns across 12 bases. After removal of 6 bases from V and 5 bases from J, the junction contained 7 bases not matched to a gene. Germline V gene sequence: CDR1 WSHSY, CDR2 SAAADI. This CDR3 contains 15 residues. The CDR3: CASSLGLAGPETQYF. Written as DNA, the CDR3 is TGCGCCAGCAGCCTAGGACTAGCGGGACCTGAGACCCAGTACTTC.

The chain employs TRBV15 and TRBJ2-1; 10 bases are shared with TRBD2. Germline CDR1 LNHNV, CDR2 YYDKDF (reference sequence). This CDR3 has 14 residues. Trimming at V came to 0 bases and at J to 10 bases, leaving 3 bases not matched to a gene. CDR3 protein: CATSRDRTSGEQFF. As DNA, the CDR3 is TGTGCCACCAGCAGAGATCGGACTAGCGGCGAGCAGTTCTTC.

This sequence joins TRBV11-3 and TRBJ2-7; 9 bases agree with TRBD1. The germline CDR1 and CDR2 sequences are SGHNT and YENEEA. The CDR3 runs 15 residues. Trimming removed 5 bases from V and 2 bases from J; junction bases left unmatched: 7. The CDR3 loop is CASSPGTGHTYEQYF. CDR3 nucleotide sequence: TGTGCCAGCAGCCCCGGGACAGGGCATACCTACGAGCAGTACTTC.

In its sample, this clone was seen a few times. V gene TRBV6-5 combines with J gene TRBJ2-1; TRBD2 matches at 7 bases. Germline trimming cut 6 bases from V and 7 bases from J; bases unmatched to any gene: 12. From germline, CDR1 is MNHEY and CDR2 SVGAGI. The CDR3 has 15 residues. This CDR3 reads CASRHGLVGGNEQFF. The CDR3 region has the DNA TGTGCCAGCAGGCACGGACTAGTGGGGGGTAATGAGCAGTTCTTC.

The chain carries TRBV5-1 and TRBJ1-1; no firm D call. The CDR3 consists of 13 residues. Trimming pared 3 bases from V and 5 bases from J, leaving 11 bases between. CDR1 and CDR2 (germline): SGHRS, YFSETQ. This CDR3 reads CASSSPAGTEAFF. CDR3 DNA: TGCGCCAGCAGCTCCCCGGCGGGGACTGAAGCTTTCTTT.

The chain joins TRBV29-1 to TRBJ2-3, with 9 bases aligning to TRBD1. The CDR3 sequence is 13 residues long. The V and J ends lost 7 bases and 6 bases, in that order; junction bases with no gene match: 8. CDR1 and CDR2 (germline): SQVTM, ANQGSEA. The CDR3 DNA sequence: TGCAGCGGCCGGGACAGGGCGTATGATACGCAGTATTTT. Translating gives CSGRDRAYDTQYF.

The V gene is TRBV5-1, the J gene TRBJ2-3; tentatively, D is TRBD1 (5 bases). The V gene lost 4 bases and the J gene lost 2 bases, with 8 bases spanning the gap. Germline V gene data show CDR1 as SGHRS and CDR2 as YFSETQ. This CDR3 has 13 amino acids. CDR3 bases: TGCGCCAGCAGCGCGACAGTCACAGATACGCAGTATTTT. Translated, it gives CASSATVTDTQYF.